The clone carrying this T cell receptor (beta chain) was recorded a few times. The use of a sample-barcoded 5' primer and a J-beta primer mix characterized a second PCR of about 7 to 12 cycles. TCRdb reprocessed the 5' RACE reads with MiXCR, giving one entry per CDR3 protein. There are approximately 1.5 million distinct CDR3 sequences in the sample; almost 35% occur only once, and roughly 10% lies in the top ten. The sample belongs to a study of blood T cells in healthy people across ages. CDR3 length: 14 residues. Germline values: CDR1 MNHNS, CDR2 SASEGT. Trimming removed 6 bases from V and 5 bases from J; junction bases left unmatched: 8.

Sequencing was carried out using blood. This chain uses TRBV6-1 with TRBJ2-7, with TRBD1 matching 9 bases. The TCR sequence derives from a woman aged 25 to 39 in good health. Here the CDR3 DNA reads TGTGCCAGCAGACGGACAGGGGTGAAAGACGAGCAGTACTTC. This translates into CASRRTGVKDEQYF.